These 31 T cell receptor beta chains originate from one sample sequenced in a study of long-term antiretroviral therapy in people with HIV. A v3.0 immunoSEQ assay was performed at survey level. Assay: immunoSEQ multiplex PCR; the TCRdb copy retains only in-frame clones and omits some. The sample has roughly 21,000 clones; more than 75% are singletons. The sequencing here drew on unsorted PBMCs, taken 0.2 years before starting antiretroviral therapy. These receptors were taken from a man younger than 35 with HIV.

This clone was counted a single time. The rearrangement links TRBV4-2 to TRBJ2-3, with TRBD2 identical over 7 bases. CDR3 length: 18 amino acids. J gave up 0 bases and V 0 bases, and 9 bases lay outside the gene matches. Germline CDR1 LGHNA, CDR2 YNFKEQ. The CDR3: CASSQDPQLASSTDTQYF. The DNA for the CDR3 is TGTGCCAGCAGCCAAGATCCCCAACTAGCGTCTAGCACAGATACGCAGTATTTT.

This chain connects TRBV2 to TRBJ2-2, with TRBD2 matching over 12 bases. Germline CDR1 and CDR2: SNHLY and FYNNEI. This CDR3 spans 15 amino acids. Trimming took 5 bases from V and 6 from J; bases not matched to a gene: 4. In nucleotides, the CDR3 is TGTGCCAGCAGTCCTAGCGGGGGGGCCGCCGGGGAGCTGTTTTTT. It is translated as CASSPSGGAAGELFF. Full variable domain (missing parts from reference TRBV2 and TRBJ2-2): EPEVTQTPSHQVTQMGQEVILRCVPISNHLYFYWYRQILGQKVEFLVSFYNNEISEKSEIFDDQFSVERPDGSNFTLKIRSTKLEDSAMYFCASSPSGGAAGELFFGEGSRLTVL.

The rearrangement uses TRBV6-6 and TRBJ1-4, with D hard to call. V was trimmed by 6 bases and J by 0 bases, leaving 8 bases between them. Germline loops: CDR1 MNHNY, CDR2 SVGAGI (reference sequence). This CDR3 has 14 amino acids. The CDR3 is CASRQTATNEKLFF. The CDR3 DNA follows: TGTGCCAGCAGACAGACTGCAACTAATGAAAAACTGTTTTTT.

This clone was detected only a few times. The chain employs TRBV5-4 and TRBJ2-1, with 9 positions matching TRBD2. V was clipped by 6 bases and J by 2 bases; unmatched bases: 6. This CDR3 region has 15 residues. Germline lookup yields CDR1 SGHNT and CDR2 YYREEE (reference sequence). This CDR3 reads CASNLPSGAYNEQFF. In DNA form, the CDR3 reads TGTGCCAGCAACCTACCTAGCGGGGCCTACAATGAGCAGTTCTTC.

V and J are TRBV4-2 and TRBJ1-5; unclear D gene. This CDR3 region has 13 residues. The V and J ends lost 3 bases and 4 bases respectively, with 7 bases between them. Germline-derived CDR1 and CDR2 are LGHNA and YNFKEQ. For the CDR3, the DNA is TGTGCCAGCAGCCAGGATCATAATCAGCCCCAGCATTTT. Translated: CASSQDHNQPQHF.

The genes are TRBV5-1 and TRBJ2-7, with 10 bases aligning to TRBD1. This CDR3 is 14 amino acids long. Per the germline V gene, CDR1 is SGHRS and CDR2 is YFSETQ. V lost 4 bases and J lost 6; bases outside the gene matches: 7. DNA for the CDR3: TGCGCCAGCAGCCGGGACAGGGGTCGAGCCGAGCAGTACTTC. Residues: CASSRDRGRAEQYF.

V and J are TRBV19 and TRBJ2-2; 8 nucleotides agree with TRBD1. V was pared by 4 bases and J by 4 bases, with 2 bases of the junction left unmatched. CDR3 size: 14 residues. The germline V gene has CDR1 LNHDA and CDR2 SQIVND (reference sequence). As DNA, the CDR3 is TGTGCCAGTAGTAGACAGGGGAGCACCGGGGAGCTGTTTTTT. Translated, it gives CASSRQGSTGELFF.

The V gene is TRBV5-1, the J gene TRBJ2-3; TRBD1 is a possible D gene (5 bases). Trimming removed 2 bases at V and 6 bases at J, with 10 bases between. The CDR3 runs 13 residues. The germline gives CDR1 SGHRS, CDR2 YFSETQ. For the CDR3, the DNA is TGCGCCAGCAGCTTCGACAGTCCGGATACGCAGTATTTT. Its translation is CASSFDSPDTQYF.

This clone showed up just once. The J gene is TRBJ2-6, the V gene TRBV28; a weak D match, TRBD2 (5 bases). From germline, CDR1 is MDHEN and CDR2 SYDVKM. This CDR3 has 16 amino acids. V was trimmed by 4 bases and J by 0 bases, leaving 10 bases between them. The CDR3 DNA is TGTGCCAGCAGTTCACCGGAGGCCTCTGGGGCCAACGTCCTGACTTTC. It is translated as CASSSPEASGANVLTF. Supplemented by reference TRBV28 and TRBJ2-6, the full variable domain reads DVKVTQSSRYLVKRTGEKVFLECVQDMDHENMFWYRQDPGLGLRLIYFSYDVKMKEKGDIPEGYSVSREKKERFSLILESASTNQTSMYLCASSSPEASGANVLTFGAGSRLTVL.

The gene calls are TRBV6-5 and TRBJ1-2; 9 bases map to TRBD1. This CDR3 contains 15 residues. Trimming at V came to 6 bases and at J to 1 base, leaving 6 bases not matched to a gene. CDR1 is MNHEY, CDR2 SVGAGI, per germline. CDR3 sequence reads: CASRQGAHLNYGYTF. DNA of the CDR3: TGTGCCAGCAGACAGGGGGCCCACCTTAACTATGGCTACACCTTC.

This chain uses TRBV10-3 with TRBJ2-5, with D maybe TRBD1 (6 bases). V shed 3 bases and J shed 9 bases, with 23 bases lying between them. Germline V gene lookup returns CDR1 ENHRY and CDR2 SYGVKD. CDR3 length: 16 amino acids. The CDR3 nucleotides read TGTGCCATCAGTGACGAGGCAGGGGCAAAGAGATGGTCCCAGTACTTC. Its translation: CAISDEAGAKRWSQYF.

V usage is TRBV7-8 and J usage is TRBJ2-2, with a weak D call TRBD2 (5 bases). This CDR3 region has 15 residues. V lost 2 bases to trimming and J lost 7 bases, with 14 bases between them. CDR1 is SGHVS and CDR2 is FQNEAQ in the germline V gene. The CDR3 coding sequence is TGTGCCAGCAGCTTAACGGACTTATCCCGCGGGGAGCTGTTTTTT. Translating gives CASSLTDLSRGELFF.

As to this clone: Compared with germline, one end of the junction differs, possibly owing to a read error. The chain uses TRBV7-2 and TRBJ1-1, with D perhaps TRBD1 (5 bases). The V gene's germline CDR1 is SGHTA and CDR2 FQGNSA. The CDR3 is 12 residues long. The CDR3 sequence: CASRSTDNSLNF. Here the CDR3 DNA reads TGTGCCAGCAGATCGACAGACAATAGCTTGAACTTT.

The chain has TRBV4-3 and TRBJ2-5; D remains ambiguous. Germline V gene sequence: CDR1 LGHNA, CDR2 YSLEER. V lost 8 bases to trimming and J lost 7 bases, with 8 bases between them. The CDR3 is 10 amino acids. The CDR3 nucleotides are TGCGCCAGCGGCGAGCGGACCCAGTACTTC. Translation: CASGERTQYF.

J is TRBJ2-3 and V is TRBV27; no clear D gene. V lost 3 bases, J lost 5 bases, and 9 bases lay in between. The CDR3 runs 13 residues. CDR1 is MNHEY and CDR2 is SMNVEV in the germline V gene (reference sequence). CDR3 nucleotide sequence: TGTGCCAGCAGTTTGAATGGAGTAGATACGCAGTATTTT. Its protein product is CASSLNGVDTQYF.

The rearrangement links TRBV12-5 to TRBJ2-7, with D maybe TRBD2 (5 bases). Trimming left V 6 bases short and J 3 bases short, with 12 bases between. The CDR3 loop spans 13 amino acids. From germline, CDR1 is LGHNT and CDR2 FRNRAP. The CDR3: CASGPGMGYEQYF. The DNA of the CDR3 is TGTGCTAGTGGACCCGGGATGGGCTACGAGCAGTACTTC.

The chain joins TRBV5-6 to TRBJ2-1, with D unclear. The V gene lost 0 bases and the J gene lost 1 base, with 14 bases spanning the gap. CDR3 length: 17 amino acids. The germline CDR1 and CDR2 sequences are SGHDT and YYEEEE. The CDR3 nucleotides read TGTGCCAGCAGCTTGGTCGAAATGGGCTCTTCCTACAATGAGCAGTTCTTC. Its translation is CASSLVEMGSSYNEQFF.

The CDR3 spells CASSYSWAVEQYF. CDR3 DNA sequence: TGTGCCAGCAGTTATAGCTGGGCCGTCGAGCAGTACTTC. The V call is TRBV6-5, the J call TRBJ2-7; D gene unclear. V was shortened by 3 bases and J by 6 bases, with 12 bases between the two germline ends. Germline V lookup: CDR1 MNHEY, CDR2 SVGAGI. The CDR3 totals 13 residues.

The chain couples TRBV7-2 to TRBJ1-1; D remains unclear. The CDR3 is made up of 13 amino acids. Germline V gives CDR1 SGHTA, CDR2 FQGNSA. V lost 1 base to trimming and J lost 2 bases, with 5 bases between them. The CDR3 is CASSLGRNTEAFF. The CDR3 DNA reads TGTGCCAGCAGCTTAGGGAGAAACACTGAAGCTTTCTTT.

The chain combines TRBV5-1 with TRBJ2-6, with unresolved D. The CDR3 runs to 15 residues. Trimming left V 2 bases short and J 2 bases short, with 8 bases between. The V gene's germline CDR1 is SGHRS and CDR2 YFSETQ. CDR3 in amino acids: CASSFMAAGANVLTF. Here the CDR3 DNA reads TGCGCCAGCAGCTTCATGGCTGCTGGGGCCAACGTCCTGACTTTC. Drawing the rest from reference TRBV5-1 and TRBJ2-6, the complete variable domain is KAGVTQTPRYLIKTRGQQVTLSCSPISGHRSVSWYQQTPGQGLQFLFEYFSETQRNKGNFPGRFSGRQFSNSRSEMNVSTLELGDSALYLCASSFMAAGANVLTFGAGSRLTVL.

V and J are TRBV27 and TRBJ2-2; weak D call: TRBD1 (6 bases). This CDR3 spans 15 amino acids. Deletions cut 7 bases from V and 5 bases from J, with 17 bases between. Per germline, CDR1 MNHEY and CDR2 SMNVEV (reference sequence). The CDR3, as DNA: TGTGCCAGCATGACTGAACAGGGAATAACCGGGGAGCTGTTTTTT. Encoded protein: CASMTEQGITGELFF.

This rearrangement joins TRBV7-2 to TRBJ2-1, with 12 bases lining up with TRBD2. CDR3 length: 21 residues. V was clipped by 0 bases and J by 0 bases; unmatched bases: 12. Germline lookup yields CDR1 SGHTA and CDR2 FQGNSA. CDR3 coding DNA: TGTGCCAGCAGCTTAGCCCTGACTAGCGGGGGAGCAAGGAGCTCCTACAATGAGCAGTTCTTC. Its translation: CASSLALTSGGARSSYNEQFF. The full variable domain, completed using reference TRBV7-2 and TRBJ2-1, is GAGVSQSPSNKVTEKGKDVELRCDPISGHTALYWYRQSLGQGLEFLIYFQGNSAPDKSGLPSDRFSAERTGGSVSTLTIQRTQQEDSAVYLCASSLALTSGGARSSYNEQFFGPGTRLTVL.

CDR3 sequence reads: CASSLEGLGTGELFF. The CDR3 region has the DNA TGCGCCAGCAGCTTGGAAGGATTGGGGACCGGGGAGCTGTTTTTT. J is TRBJ2-2 and V is TRBV5-1; no definite D call. V lost 0 bases and J lost 5, with 11 bases in between. Germline V gene lookup returns CDR1 SGHRS and CDR2 YFSETQ. The CDR3 extends over 15 amino acids.

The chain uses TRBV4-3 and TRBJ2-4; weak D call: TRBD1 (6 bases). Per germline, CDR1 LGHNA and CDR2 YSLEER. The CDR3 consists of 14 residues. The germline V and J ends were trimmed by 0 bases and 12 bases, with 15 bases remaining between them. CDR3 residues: CASSQDNREWGQYF. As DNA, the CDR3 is TGCGCCAGCAGCCAAGATAACAGGGAATGGGGTCAGTACTTC.

CDR3 coding DNA: TGCACCAGCAGCCACCCGGGGGGGCCGAGGGAGACCCAGTACTTC. This sequence encodes CTSSHPGGPRETQYF. This chain links TRBV1 with TRBJ2-5; TRBD2, as called in the table, went unchecked against the DNA. TRBV1 is a documented pseudogene. The CDR3 extends over 15 amino acids.

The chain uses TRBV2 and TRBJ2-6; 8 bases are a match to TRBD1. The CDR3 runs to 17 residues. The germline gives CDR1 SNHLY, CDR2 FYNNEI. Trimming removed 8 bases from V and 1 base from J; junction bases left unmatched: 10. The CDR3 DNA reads TGTGCCAGCGGACAGGGCCCGTTTTTATCTGGGGCCAACGTCCTGACTTTC. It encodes CASGQGPFLSGANVLTF.

As DNA, the CDR3 is TGTGCCAGCAGCCTTAGCGGGGACAATGAGCAGTTCTTC. It specifies CASSLSGDNEQFF. V usage is TRBV6-5 and J usage is TRBJ2-1, with TRBD2 matching over 8 bases. The germline V gene has CDR1 MNHEY and CDR2 SVGAGI. The CDR3 totals 13 residues. The trim removed 6 bases at V and 5 bases at J, leaving 3 bases unmatched.

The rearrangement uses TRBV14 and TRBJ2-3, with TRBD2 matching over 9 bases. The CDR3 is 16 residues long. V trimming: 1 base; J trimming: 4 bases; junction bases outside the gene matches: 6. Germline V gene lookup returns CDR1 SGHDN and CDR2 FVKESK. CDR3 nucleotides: TGTGCCAGCAGCCAAGGGGCTAGCGGGATTTCAGATACGCAGTATTTT. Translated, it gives CASSQGASGISDTQYF. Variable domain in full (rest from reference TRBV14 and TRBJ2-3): EAGVTQFPSHSVIEKGQTVTLRCDPISGHDNLYWYRRVMGKEIKFLLHFVKESKQDESGMPNNRFLAERTGGTYSTLKVQPAELEDSGVYFCASSQGASGISDTQYFGPGTRLTVL.

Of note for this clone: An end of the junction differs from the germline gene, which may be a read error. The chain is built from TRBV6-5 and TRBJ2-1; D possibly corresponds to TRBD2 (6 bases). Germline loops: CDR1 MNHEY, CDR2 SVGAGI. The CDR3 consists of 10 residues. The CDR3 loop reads CASGGGEQLF. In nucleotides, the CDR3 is TGTGCCAGCGGGGGAGGAGAGCAGCTCTTC.

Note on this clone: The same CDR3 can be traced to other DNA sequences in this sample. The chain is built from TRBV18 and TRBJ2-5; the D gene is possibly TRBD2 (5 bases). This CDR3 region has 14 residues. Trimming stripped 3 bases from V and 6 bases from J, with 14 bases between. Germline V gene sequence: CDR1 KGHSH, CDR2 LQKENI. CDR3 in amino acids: CASSPSGEGKTQYF. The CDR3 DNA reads TGTGCCAGCTCACCTTCCGGAGAGGGAAAGACCCAGTACTTC.

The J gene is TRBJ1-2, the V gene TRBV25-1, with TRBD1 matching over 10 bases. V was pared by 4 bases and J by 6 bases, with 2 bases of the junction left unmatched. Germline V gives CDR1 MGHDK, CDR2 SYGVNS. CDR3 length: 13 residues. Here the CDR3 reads CASSAGTGDGYTF. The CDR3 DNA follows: TGTGCCAGCAGTGCCGGGACAGGGGATGGCTACACCTTC.